Described below is a single TCR beta chain sequence and its context. Antigen specificity is unknown. These data are taken from a study of long-term antiretroviral therapy in people with HIV. Germline V gives CDR1 MRHNA, CDR2 SNTAGT. Losses at the gene ends were 3 bases for V and 3 bases for J; bases not matched to a gene: 5. The CDR3 loop spans 15 amino acids. Every one of the donors gave at least one pre-ART PBMC sample and at least two post-ART PBMC samples. Each sample contained about 0.9-10 million cryopreserved PBMC, thawed before DNA extraction. The immunoSEQ assay was v3.0, run at survey level. Libraries were prepared by immunoSEQ multiplex PCR; TCRdb keeps only in-frame clonotypes and omits some of them. The sample has 30,000 to 35,000 clones; 94% are singletons. Study-level results: Clones showing expansion before ART dominated the repertoire at all time points. Dating from about 2003 to 2017, the blood was possibly obtained under older ART regimens.

Sequences were derived from unsorted PBMCs, sampled around 5 years after starting antiretroviral therapy. The source of this sequence is a woman between 45 and 65 years old with HIV. The chain links TRBV6-4 to TRBJ1-5, with TRBD1 identical over 7 bases. CDR3 protein: CASSEQGGTNQPQHF. The DNA of the CDR3 is TGTGCCAGCAGTGAGCAGGGGGGGACCAATCAGCCCCAGCATTTT.